Given below is one T cell receptor beta chain in context. The sample belongs to a study of T-cell reconstitution after alpha-beta-depleted transplantation in children. Preparation of the TCRbeta library used unique molecular identifiers. Each CDR3 protein is one row after TCRdb ran MiXCR on the PCR reads. This sample has about 830,000 distinct CDR3 sequences; 16% occur once, and the top ten carry about 5%. After removal of 1 base from V and 7 bases from J, the junction contained 30 bases not matched to a gene. Germline loops: CDR1 MNHEY, CDR2 SMNVEV (reference sequence). The CDR3 runs to 22 residues. The source was PBMCs, mostly from graft donor cells, collected 360 days after TCRalphabeta/CD19-depleted stem cell transplant. The genes are TRBV27 and TRBJ2-7, with TRBD1 matching over 8 bases. The TCR originated in a male patient younger than 18 who had a stem cell transplant for acute lymphoblastic leukemia, so the T cells may come from the graft donor. This chain's CDR3 is CASSLWWPGGRPDRGQLREQYF. CDR3 coding DNA: TGTGCCAGCAGTTTATGGTGGCCCGGTGGTCGGCCCGACAGGGGCCAGCTACGAGAGCAGTACTTC.